This T cell receptor beta chain came from a study of T-cell reconstitution after alpha-beta-depleted transplantation in children. This clonotype was detected many times. A TCRbeta library incorporating unique molecular identifiers was prepared. From the PCR reads, TCRdb called clonotypes with MiXCR, one entry per CDR3 protein. The table records about 340,000 distinct CDR3 sequences, 10% to 15% of them present only once. Trimming removed 7 bases at V and 8 bases at J, with 17 bases between. This CDR3 spans 13 amino acids. The specimen was PBMCs, collected from the stem cell graft. The chain employs TRBV12-3 or TRBV12-4 and TRBJ1-2; TRBD1 is a possible D gene (6 bases). This TCR was recovered from a human donor who donated a stem cell graft to a child with Fanconi anemia. CDR3 sequence reads: CASTIISQGGYTF. CDR3 DNA: TGTGCCAGCACCATTATCTCCCAGGGGGGCTACACCTTC.